A single sample gave rise to the 16 T cell receptor beta chains below, sequenced in a study of patients and donors after allogeneic stem cell transplantation. MiXCR, applied by TCRdb to the RT-PCR reads, yields one record per CDR3 protein. The repertoire holds around 25,000 distinct CDR3 sequences, with roughly two fifths as singletons. Sequencing was performed on blood, either unsorted or a sorted T cell fraction (not recorded which). All receptors derive from a human donor who was either an allogeneic HSCT recipient or a stem cell or donor lymphocyte infusion donor (not recorded which). It is not recorded whose cells these are; they may come from a transplant donor.

This chain uses TRBV20-1 with TRBJ1-1; a weak D match, TRBD1 (5 bases). This CDR3 contains 11 residues. Trimming shortened V by 3 bases and J by 4 bases, and 6 bases separated the two germline ends. The germline CDR1 and CDR2 sequences are DFQATT and SNEGSKA (reference sequence). The CDR3 protein is CSARGVTEAFF. As DNA, the CDR3 is TGCAGTGCTAGGGGGGTCACTGAAGCTTTCTTT.

This clonotype showed up just a few times. V is TRBV5-1 and J is TRBJ1-1, with no clear D. Germline V CDR1 and CDR2: SGHRS, YFSETQ. Trimming cost V 1 base and J 1 base, with 8 bases left between them. This CDR3 has 14 residues. CDR3 sequence (DNA): TGCGCCAGCAGCTTGTATAACAGGAACACTGAAGCTTTCTTT. Translated, it gives CASSLYNRNTEAFF. The whole variable domain, remainder taken from reference TRBV5-1 and TRBJ1-1, is KAGVTQTPRYLIKTRGQQVTLSCSPISGHRSVSWYQQTPGQGLQFLFEYFSETQRNKGNFPGRFSGRQFSNSRSEMNVSTLELGDSALYLCASSLYNRNTEAFFGQGTRLTVV.

The V call is TRBV4-2, the J call TRBJ2-1; 7 bases align to TRBD2. V was clipped by 3 bases and J by 3 bases; unmatched bases: 11. The CDR3 is made up of 17 amino acids. CDR1 and CDR2 (germline): LGHNA, YNFKEQ. The CDR3 loop reads CASSQVSMGLSYNEQFF. In DNA form, the CDR3 reads TGTGCCAGCAGCCAGGTATCGATGGGACTAAGCTACAATGAGCAGTTCTTC.

The chain uses TRBV7-8 and TRBJ1-2, with a weak D call TRBD1 (5 bases). Trimming took 4 bases from V and 4 from J, leaving 7 bases between them. CDR1 and CDR2 from the germline V gene are SGHVS and FQNEAQ. The CDR3 totals 12 residues. Here the CDR3 DNA reads TGTGCCAGCAGCTCGGACACCTATGGCTACACCTTC. Translated: CASSSDTYGYTF.

The gene calls are TRBV6-2 or TRBV6-3 and TRBJ1-4; unclear D gene. Trimming took off 2 bases at V and 7 bases at J, with 11 bases between the two ends. The CDR3 spans 14 residues. Germline V lookup: CDR1 MNHEY, CDR2 SVGEGT. The CDR3 protein is CASSYPGGVEKLFF. CDR3 sequence (DNA): TGTGCCAGCAGTTACCCGGGTGGGGTTGAAAAACTGTTTTTT.

The chain joins TRBV19 to TRBJ1-4; the D gene is possibly TRBD1 (6 bases). Between the trimmed V and J ends, which lost 5 bases and 7 bases, there was a span of 14 bases. The CDR3 is 14 amino acids. From germline, CDR1 is LNHDA and CDR2 SQIVND (reference sequence). The CDR3 coding sequence is TGTGCCAGTAGTTGGGGGGGCGCCAGTGAAAAACTGTTTTTT. As protein: CASSWGGASEKLFF.

This clonotype has a handful of counts. The chain employs TRBV10-3 and TRBJ1-4; D remains unclear. V lost 4 bases and J 0 bases, leaving 12 bases between the germline ends. There are 16 residues in the CDR3. Germline V CDR1 and CDR2: ENHRY, SYGVKD. This chain's CDR3 is CAISAYRATTNEKLFF. As DNA, the CDR3 is TGTGCCATCAGTGCATACCGGGCCACAACTAATGAAAAACTGTTTTTT.

CDR3 sequence reads: CSASWGFGNQPQHF. The CDR3 DNA sequence: TGCAGTGCTAGTTGGGGTTTTGGCAATCAGCCCCAGCATTTT. The chain combines TRBV20-1 with TRBJ1-5, with unresolved D. Germline lookup yields CDR1 DFQATT and CDR2 SNEGSKA (reference sequence). The germline V and J ends were trimmed by 3 bases and 2 bases, with 11 bases remaining between them. The CDR3 totals 14 residues.

The chain carries TRBV15 and TRBJ1-1; D unresolved. CDR3 length: 15 residues. Per germline, CDR1 LNHNV and CDR2 YYDKDF (reference sequence). V was shortened by 1 base and J by 6 bases, with 15 bases between the two germline ends. The CDR3 spells CATSRVRARASEAFF. The CDR3, as DNA: TGTGCCACCAGCAGAGTAAGGGCCAGAGCGTCTGAAGCTTTCTTT. The full variable domain, rest sourced from reference TRBV15 and TRBJ1-1, is DAMVIQNPRYQVTQFGKPVTLSCSQTLNHNVMYWYQQKSSQAPKLLFHYYDKDFNNEADTPDNFQSRRPNTSFCFLDIRSPGLGDTAMYLCATSRVRARASEAFFGQGTRLTVV.

In the case of this clonotype: It is likely a read error, because the conserved phenylalanine at the end of the CDR3 is missing. The rearrangement joins TRBV5-1 to TRBJ1-5; D uncertain. CDR1 and CDR2 from the germline V gene are SGHRS and YFSETQ. Between the trimmed V and J ends, which lost 3 bases and 6 bases, there was a span of 13 bases. The CDR3 is 14 residues long. This CDR3 reads CASSYQGGGQPQHL. CDR3 nucleotides: TGCGCCAGCAGCTACCAAGGAGGCGGTCAGCCCCAGCATTTG.

The V gene is TRBV27, the J gene TRBJ1-1; maybe TRBD1 (5 bases). The CDR3 length is 16 residues. V was cut by 2 bases and J by 2 bases, with 15 bases left in between. CDR1 and CDR2 (germline): MNHEY, SMNVEV (reference sequence). The CDR3 sequence is CASSLGFGDDNTEAFF. In nucleotides, the CDR3 is TGTGCCAGCAGTTTAGGGTTTGGGGACGATAACACTGAAGCTTTCTTT.

This clonotype was detected ten times or more. The chain uses TRBV5-1 and TRBJ1-1; D ambiguous. Trimming left V 4 bases short and J 2 bases short, with 9 bases between. The CDR3 is 13 residues long. Germline lookup yields CDR1 SGHRS and CDR2 YFSETQ. CDR3 bases: TGCGCCAGCAGCCCCAGTGGCAACACTGAAGCTTTCTTT. It codes for CASSPSGNTEAFF.

This clonotype was detected a few times. The rearrangement links TRBV5-1 to TRBJ1-1, with TRBD1 matching 9 bases. CDR3 length: 15 amino acids. Germline CDR1 is SGHRS and CDR2 is YFSETQ. Unmatched junction bases numbered 5, after V lost 4 bases and J lost 1 base. This CDR3 is CASSLRQGENTEAFF. In DNA form, the CDR3 reads TGCGCCAGCAGCCTAAGACAGGGGGAGAACACTGAAGCTTTCTTT. The full variable domain, in which reference TRBV5-1 and TRBJ1-1 provide the parts outside the CDR3, is KAGVTQTPRYLIKTRGQQVTLSCSPISGHRSVSWYQQTPGQGLQFLFEYFSETQRNKGNFPGRFSGRQFSNSRSEMNVSTLELGDSALYLCASSLRQGENTEAFFGQGTRLTVV.

This clonotype was seen more than once but under ten times. The rearrangement uses TRBV3-1 and TRBJ1-2; D gene unclear. Germline CDR1 LGHDT, CDR2 YNNKEL (reference sequence). V lost 1 base, J lost 7 bases, and 7 bases lay in between. This CDR3 is built from 12 residues. DNA for the CDR3: TGTGCCAGCAGCCAAGTTAGGGCTGGCTACACCTTC. This gives the protein CASSQVRAGYTF.

This clonotype was seen repeatedly, ten times or more. The chain is built from TRBV12-3 or TRBV12-4 and TRBJ2-2, with D uncertain. The CDR3 covers 13 residues. V gave up 7 bases and J gave up 4 bases, with 10 bases separating them. The CDR3 sequence: CASTRTVTGELFF. The CDR3 DNA sequence: TGTGCCAGCACCAGGACCGTCACCGGGGAGCTGTTTTTT.

The CDR3 region has the DNA TGCGCCAGCAGCCTGGGCGGGACAGCGAATAGCAATCAGCCCCAGCATTTT. This codes for CASSLGGTANSNQPQHF. This chain connects TRBV4-1 to TRBJ1-5, with TRBD1 identical over 7 bases. CDR3 length: 17 residues. J gave up 0 bases and V 4 bases, and 9 bases lay outside the gene matches. Germline CDR1 and CDR2: MGHRA and YSYEKL.